Following are 25 T cell receptor beta chains from one sample sequenced in a study of post-analysis software for immune sequencing data. Study-level results: TRBV5-6, TRBV5-1 and TRBV20-1 belonged to a set of roughly five TRBV segments that were more frequent in patients than controls.

The antigens of these receptors remain unknown. Unique molecular identifiers were built into the TCR beta cDNA libraries. TCRdb redid the calling of the PCR reads with MiXCR, one entry per CDR3 protein. The repertoire includes roughly 200,000 distinct CDR3 sequences, 29% of them detected once, and roughly 3.4% sits in the top ten. The sequencing sample was made of blood. The receptors were gathered from a girl under 18 with multiple sclerosis.

To note about this clonotype: A single base separates this from a much larger clone, so it may be a read error. This chain joins TRBV6-5 and TRBJ1-2; 7 bases agree with TRBD1. After removal of 5 bases from V and 2 bases from J, the junction contained 5 bases not matched to a gene. This CDR3 has 14 amino acids. Germline values: CDR1 MNHEY, CDR2 SVGAGI. CDR3 amino acids: CASSRRGGNYGYTF. The CDR3 nucleotides are TGTGCCAGCAGTCGCAGGGGGGGAAACTATGGCTACACCTTC.

This clonotype has a count of ten or more. The chain employs TRBV28 and TRBJ2-1; 7 bases match TRBD2. Germline V gene sequence: CDR1 MDHEN, CDR2 SYDVKM. J was trimmed by 3 bases and V by 0 bases; bases with no gene match: 8. There are 17 residues in the CDR3. In DNA form, the CDR3 reads TGTGCCAGCAGTTTATGCTGGGTAGCGGGCTGCTACAATGAGCAGTTCTTC. As protein: CASSLCWVAGCYNEQFF.

As regards this clonotype: One end of the junction is discordant with germline, which a read error may explain. The chain couples TRBV28 to TRBJ1-5; tentative D call: TRBD1 (6 bases). The CDR3 has 16 amino acids. The V gene's germline CDR1 is MDHEN and CDR2 SYDVKM. In nucleotides, the CDR3 is TGTGCCAGCAGCCCACAGACAGGAGTTAGCAATCGGCCCCAGCATTTT. Protein: CASSPQTGVSNRPQHF.

This clonotype was detected a few times. A single base separates this from a much larger clone, so it may be a read error. The chain couples TRBV29-1 to TRBJ2-4; D call uncertain. The J call could be wrong; TRBJ2-7 is a better fit for the DNA end. This CDR3 has 12 residues. Germline values: CDR1 SQVTM, CDR2 ANQGSEA. CDR3 residues: CSGYLSGYEQYF. For the CDR3, the DNA is TGCAGCGGTTACCTTTCCGGCTACGAGCAGTACTTC.

A single count supports this clonotype. The chain joins TRBV5-5 to TRBJ2-2; D is possibly TRBD1 (7 bases). The germline V gene has CDR1 SGHKS and CDR2 YYEKEE (reference sequence). Deletions cut 4 bases from V and 4 bases from J, with 11 bases between. The CDR3 contains 14 residues. CDR3 protein: CASSGGTATGELFF. CDR3 sequence (DNA): TGTGCCAGCAGCGGAGGGACAGCCACCGGGGAGCTGTTTTTT.

Turning to this clonotype: Relative to the germline gene, one junction end is altered; a read error may explain this. The chain carries TRBV15 and TRBJ2-1, with TRBD1 as a possible D gene (5 bases). The CDR3 has 16 residues. Germline lookup yields CDR1 LNHNV and CDR2 YYDKDF (reference sequence). CDR3 sequence (DNA): TGTGCCACCAGCAGAAGAGACAGAAAAGCCTACAGTGAGCAGTTCTTC. This translates into CATSRRDRKAYSEQFF.

The chain has TRBV11-2 and TRBJ2-3; D tentatively reads TRBD1 or TRBD2 (5 bases each). Germline CDR1 SGHAT, CDR2 FQNNGV. The length of the CDR3 is 16 residues. V lost 3 bases to trimming and J lost 2 bases, with 15 bases between them. CDR3 amino acids: CASSFPLGGYTDTQYF. CDR3 DNA sequence: TGTGCCAGCAGCTTCCCCCTTGGGGGATACACAGATACGCAGTATTTT.

The chain has TRBV5-1 and TRBJ1-1; 8 bases fit TRBD1. Germline CDR1 SGHRS, CDR2 YFSETQ. J was trimmed by 4 bases and V by 2 bases; bases with no gene match: 1. The CDR3 spans 13 residues. The CDR3 spells CASSFTGGTEAFF. CDR3 DNA: TGCGCCAGCAGCTTTACAGGGGGCACTGAAGCTTTCTTT. Based on the CDR3 plus reference TRBV5-1 and TRBJ1-1, the full variable domain is KAGVTQTPRYLIKTRGQQVTLSCSPISGHRSVSWYQQTPGQGLQFLFEYFSETQRNKGNFPGRFSGRQFSNSRSEMNVSTLELGDSALYLCASSFTGGTEAFFGQGTRLTVV.

In regard to this clonotype: This may be a read error, as it is one base from a much larger clone. The chain joins TRBV10-1 to TRBJ2-1, with 10 bases fitting TRBD1. The CDR3 spans 17 residues. V lost 0 bases and J lost 6; bases outside the gene matches: 8. Germline V CDR1 and CDR2: WNHNN, SYGVQD (reference sequence). In nucleotides, the CDR3 is TGCGCCAGCAGTGAGTCGGCGGGACAGGGGACCGGCAATGAGCAGTTCTTC. This encodes CASSESAGQGTGNEQFF.

The V and J genes are TRBV5-1 and TRBJ2-3, with 10 bases that match TRBD2. Germline CDR1 reads SGHRS; CDR2 reads YFSETQ. Germline trimming cut 2 bases from V and 3 bases from J; bases unmatched to any gene: 9. The CDR3 has 17 residues. The CDR3 is CASSFPSGGEGTDTQYF. The DNA for the CDR3 is TGCGCCAGCAGCTTCCCCAGCGGGGGGGAGGGTACAGATACGCAGTATTTT.

Many counts were recorded for this clonotype. J is TRBJ2-7 and V is TRBV6-1; TRBD1 matches at 11 bases. Germline V gene lookup returns CDR1 MNHNS and CDR2 SASEGT. Losses at the gene ends were 6 bases for V and 1 base for J; bases not matched to a gene: 14. The CDR3 sequence is 18 residues long. This CDR3 reads CASSSPGQGVNSSYEQYF. The CDR3 region has the DNA TGTGCCAGCAGCTCGCCGGGACAGGGGGTTAATTCGTCCTACGAGCAGTACTTC.

The CDR3 sequence: CASSLSRVTEAFF. The CDR3 DNA is TGTGCCAGCAGCTTGAGCAGGGTCACTGAAGCTTTCTTT. The chain employs TRBV5-5 and TRBJ1-1, with D maybe TRBD1 (5 bases). There are 13 residues in the CDR3. Germline loops: CDR1 SGHKS, CDR2 YYEKEE (reference sequence). Trimming stripped 1 base from V and 4 bases from J, with 8 bases between.

For this clonotype: Its ends do not fully match the called genes, so a read error is possible. This chain connects TRBV30 to TRBJ1-5; no firm D call. CDR1 is GTSNPN, CDR2 SVGIG, per germline (reference sequence). This CDR3 comprises 12 residues. The CDR3 spells CAWSSGIQRQHF. The CDR3 DNA follows: TGTGCCTGGAGTTCCGGGATCCAGCGCCAGCATTTT.

This clonotype has at least ten counts. This chain connects TRBV11-2 to TRBJ2-7, with 7 bases lining up with TRBD2. This CDR3 region has 13 residues. Germline V gene lookup returns CDR1 SGHAT and CDR2 FQNNGV. V was clipped by 6 bases and J by 5 bases; unmatched bases: 7. The DNA for the CDR3 is TGTGCCAGCAGGTACGGACTAGGGGACGAGCAGTACTTC. As protein: CASRYGLGDEQYF.

In regard to this clonotype: A junction boundary mismatches the germline segment, possibly from a read error. This chain joins TRBV5-1 and TRBJ2-1; D tentatively fits TRBD1 or TRBD2 (5 bases each). The CDR3 is 13 amino acids. Germline loops: CDR1 SGHRS, CDR2 YFSETQ. CDR3 nucleotides: TGCGCCAGCGGCTTGGGACGGGACAATGAGCAGTTCTTC. Residues: CASGLGRDNEQFF.

V gene TRBV16 combines with J gene TRBJ1-5; D may be TRBD1 (6 bases). Germline CDR1 is KGHSY and CDR2 is FQNENV. CDR3 size: 15 residues. V was clipped by 1 base and J by 5 bases, with 12 bases between them. CDR3 loop: CASSQLQGRDQPQHF. CDR3 sequence (DNA): TGTGCCAGCAGCCAATTACAGGGAAGGGATCAGCCCCAGCATTTT.

This sequence joins TRBV7-9 and TRBJ1-1, with D possibly being TRBD1 (5 bases). Trimming cost V 10 bases and J 0 bases, with 15 bases left between them. The V gene's germline CDR1 is SEHNR and CDR2 FQNEAQ (reference sequence). This CDR3 has 14 residues. The CDR3 protein is CATARGIMNTEAFF. CDR3 DNA sequence: TGTGCCACCGCCCGGGGCATCATGAACACTGAAGCTTTCTTT.

This clonotype was recorded a few times. This chain connects TRBV7-3 to TRBJ1-2; 7 positions agree with TRBD1. Per germline, CDR1 SGHTA and CDR2 FQGTGA. The J segment lost 6 bases and the V segment lost 5 bases, leaving 9 bases of the junction unmatched. This CDR3 has 14 amino acids. The CDR3 loop reads CASSPGQDRDGYTF. In DNA form, the CDR3 reads TGTGCCAGCAGCCCGGGACAAGACAGGGATGGCTACACCTTC.

This chain uses TRBV14 with TRBJ2-5; 7 bases are shared with TRBD1. The germline CDR1 and CDR2 sequences are SGHDN and FVKESK. The CDR3 loop spans 16 amino acids. The ends lost 4 bases at V and 4 bases at J; junction bases unmatched: 12. CDR3 in amino acids: CASSRDSAIGRETQYF. CDR3 sequence (DNA): TGTGCCAGCAGCCGGGACAGCGCTATCGGGCGAGAGACCCAGTACTTC.

This chain joins TRBV12-3 or TRBV12-4 and TRBJ1-2, with D perhaps matching TRBD1 (5 bases). This CDR3 comprises 14 residues. V lost 6 bases to trimming and J lost 0 bases, with 11 bases between them. The CDR3: CASSRQLTNYGYTF. Written as DNA, the CDR3 is TGTGCCAGCAGCAGACAGTTAACTAACTATGGCTACACCTTC.

This clonotype was counted at least ten times. The chain uses TRBV20-1 and TRBJ2-5; 8 bases match TRBD2. This CDR3 has 15 amino acids. After removal of 1 base from V and 4 bases from J, the junction contained 8 bases not matched to a gene. Germline V gene sequence: CDR1 DFQATT, CDR2 SNEGSKA (reference sequence). In nucleotides, the CDR3 is TGCAGTGCTAGAGGCGCCGGACTAGCAAGAGAGACCCAGTACTTC. This codes for CSARGAGLARETQYF.

There are a few counts of this clonotype. The chain employs TRBV5-1 and TRBJ1-5; TRBD1 aligns across 7 bases. The CDR3 covers 16 residues. After removal of 4 bases from V and 1 base from J, the junction contained 8 bases not matched to a gene. The germline CDR1 and CDR2 sequences are SGHRS and YFSETQ. CDR3 amino acids: CASSPGTDWSNQPQHF. The CDR3 DNA reads TGCGCCAGCAGCCCCGGGACAGATTGGAGCAATCAGCCCCAGCATTTT.

V is TRBV14 and J is TRBJ2-5; maybe TRBD1 (6 bases). The CDR3 has 14 amino acids. The germline V gene has CDR1 SGHDN and CDR2 FVKESK. Trimming stripped 1 base from V and 11 bases from J, with 17 bases between. Here the CDR3 reads CASSQVGTGHKQYF. CDR3 nucleotides: TGTGCCAGCAGCCAAGTAGGTACGGGACACAAGCAGTACTTC. The full variable domain, with the rest looked up from reference TRBV14 and TRBJ2-5, is EAGVTQFPSHSVIEKGQTVTLRCDPISGHDNLYWYRRVMGKEIKFLLHFVKESKQDESGMPNNRFLAERTGGTYSTLKVQPAELEDSGVYFCASSQVGTGHKQYFGPGTRLLVL.

This clonotype has a handful of counts. This CDR3 reads CASSSRTVNEQFF. The CDR3 DNA reads as TGCGCCAGCAGTTCGCGGACAGTCAATGAGCAGTTCTTC. The J gene is TRBJ2-1, the V gene TRBV5-1; a weak D match, TRBD1 (6 bases). Germline V CDR1 and CDR2: SGHRS, YFSETQ. The CDR3 consists of 13 residues. V lost 5 bases and J lost 6, with 12 bases in between.

The genes are TRBV11-1 and TRBJ1-1; TRBD1 is a possible D gene (5 bases). V was pared by 5 bases and J by 5 bases, with 12 bases between. The CDR3 sequence is 13 residues long. Germline-derived CDR1 and CDR2 are SGHAT and FQDESV (reference sequence). The CDR3 sequence: CASSRGARTEAFF. As DNA, the CDR3 is TGTGCCAGCAGCCGCGGGGCGCGGACTGAAGCTTTCTTT.